These 11 T cell receptor beta chains were sequenced from one sample in a study of beta chain features in type 1 diabetes. Study-wide results and caveats: Within each of all four CD4+ subsets, Type 1 diabetes patients had TCRB CDR3s that were moderately but significantly shorter.

No cognate antigen is known for these TCRs. Expressed TCRB transcripts were sequenced, since all the RNA that had been isolated was reverse transcribed. Data came from immunoSEQ multiplex PCR; TCRdb stores just in-frame clones and leaves some out. The sample has approximately 250,000 clones; about a tenth are singletons. Source material: naive CD4+ T cells from blood. The source of these receptors is a man aged 25 to 45 with type 1 diabetes.

CDR3 residues: CAISEPNRGQETQYF. CDR3 nucleotides: TGTGCCATCAGTGAGCCAAACAGGGGTCAAGAGACCCAGTACTTC. The rearrangement joins TRBV10-3 to TRBJ2-5; 7 nucleotides match TRBD1. Per the germline V gene, CDR1 is ENHRY and CDR2 is SYGVKD. This CDR3 is 15 amino acids long. Unmatched junction bases numbered 5, after V lost 2 bases and J lost 2 bases.

Details on this clone: A read error may account for a junction end that differs from germline. This chain joins TRBV2 and TRBJ2-5, with TRBD2 matching over 10 bases. Germline V gene lookup returns CDR1 SNHLY and CDR2 FYNNEI. The CDR3 runs to 14 residues. The CDR3 DNA is TGTGCCAGCAGAGAAGCGGGGGGGAGGGAGACCCAGTACTTC. It encodes CASREAGGRETQYF.

The chain uses TRBV7-6 and TRBJ2-7, with D tentatively TRBD2 (6 bases). The length of the CDR3 is 14 residues. Germline-derived CDR1 and CDR2 are SGHVS and FNYEAQ. V lost 5 bases and J 0 bases, leaving 11 bases between the germline ends. The CDR3 sequence: CASSPAGSSYEQYF. The CDR3 region has the DNA TGTGCCAGCAGCCCGGCGGGGAGCTCCTACGAGCAGTACTTC.

This chain links TRBV5-4 with TRBJ2-3, with 8 bases that match TRBD2. Germline loops: CDR1 SGHNT, CDR2 YYREEE (reference sequence). The ends lost 3 bases at V and 4 bases at J; junction bases unmatched: 4. CDR3 length equals 14 residues. In DNA, the CDR3 is TGTGCCAGCAGCTCCCGGACTAGCCCAGATACGCAGTATTTT. It encodes CASSSRTSPDTQYF.

The V gene is TRBV19, the J gene TRBJ2-6; 7 nucleotides agree with TRBD1. Germline-derived CDR1 and CDR2 are LNHDA and SQIVND (reference sequence). J was trimmed by 1 base and V by 8 bases; bases with no gene match: 11. The CDR3 loop spans 17 amino acids. CDR3 coding DNA: TGTGCCAGTGGCCCGGGACAGCTGATGTCTGGGGCCAACGTCCTGACTTTC. Translated: CASGPGQLMSGANVLTF.

This clone is a singleton in its sample. This rearrangement joins TRBV18 to TRBJ2-7, with 9 bases identical to TRBD1. Unmatched junction bases numbered 4, after V lost 5 bases and J lost 2 bases. This CDR3 contains 14 residues. Germline assignment: CDR1 KGHSH and CDR2 LQKENI. CDR3 sequence (DNA): TGTGCCAGCTCATCCCGACAGGGGGCCTACGAGCAGTACTTC. Protein: CASSSRQGAYEQYF. Supplemented by reference TRBV18 and TRBJ2-7, the full variable domain reads NAGVMQNPRHLVRRRGQEARLRCSPMKGHSHVYWYRQLPEEGLKFMVYLQKENIIDESGMPKERFSAEFPKEGPSILRIQQVVRGDSAAYFCASSSRQGAYEQYFGPGTRLTVT.

This clone showed up just a few times. The same CDR3 also results from other DNA sequences found in this sample. The chain is built from TRBV5-1 and TRBJ1-5, with D possibly TRBD1 on 5 matching bases. Germline assignment: CDR1 SGHRS and CDR2 YFSETQ. The CDR3 covers 14 residues. Trimming pared 1 base from V and 4 bases from J, leaving 9 bases between. The CDR3: CASSLTGPNQPQHF. For the CDR3, the DNA is TGCGCCAGCAGCTTGACAGGTCCTAATCAGCCCCAGCATTTT.

This clone was detected only a few times. V gene TRBV23-1 combines with J gene TRBJ1-1; D unresolved. TRBV23-1 is designated an ORF whose function remains uncertain. V lost 4 bases to trimming and J lost 1 base, with 10 bases between them. This CDR3 spans 14 amino acids. In DNA, the CDR3 is TGCGCCAGCAGTCCCCCCCGGTCGAACACTGAAGCTTTCTTT. It specifies CASSPPRSNTEAFF.

This clone has only a few counts. The chain employs TRBV6-5 and TRBJ2-7, with D possibly TRBD1 on 5 matching bases. The V gene's germline CDR1 is MNHEY and CDR2 SVGAGI. With 0 bases removed from V and 0 bases from J, the gap between germline ends came to 12 bases. This CDR3 region has 16 residues. CDR3: CASSYSAAGNSYEQYF. In DNA form, the CDR3 reads TGTGCCAGCAGTTACTCGGCCGCAGGGAACTCCTACGAGCAGTACTTC.

The V gene is TRBV30, the J gene TRBJ2-3, with 9 bases aligning to TRBD2. The CDR3 sequence is 16 residues long. Germline trimming cut 0 bases from V and 4 bases from J; bases unmatched to any gene: 8. The V gene's germline CDR1 is GTSNPN and CDR2 SVGIG (reference sequence). DNA for the CDR3: TGTGCCTGGAGTGTGGGTGCGGGGGGGCCTTCAGATACGCAGTATTTT. Translated, it gives CAWSVGAGGPSDTQYF.

This clone was seen a handful of times. The V gene is TRBV7-9, the J gene TRBJ2-6, with 8 bases identical to TRBD1. This CDR3 is 17 amino acids long. V shed 6 bases, J shed 2 bases, and the junction held 9 bases outside the gene matches. Germline CDR1 reads SEHNR; CDR2 reads FQNEAQ (reference sequence). In DNA, the CDR3 is TGTGCCAGCAGGCATATGGGACAGGACACTGGGGCCAACGTCCTGACTTTC. As protein: CASRHMGQDTGANVLTF.